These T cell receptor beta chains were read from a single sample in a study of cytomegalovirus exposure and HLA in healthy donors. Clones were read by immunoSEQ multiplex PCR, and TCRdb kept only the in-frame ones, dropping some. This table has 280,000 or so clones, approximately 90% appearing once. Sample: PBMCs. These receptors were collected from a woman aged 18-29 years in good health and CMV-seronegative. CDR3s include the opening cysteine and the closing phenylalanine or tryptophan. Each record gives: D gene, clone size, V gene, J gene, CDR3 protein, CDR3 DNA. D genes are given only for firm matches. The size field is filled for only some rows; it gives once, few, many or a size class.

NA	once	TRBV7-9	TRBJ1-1	CASSFGVLSTEAFF	TGTGCCAGCAGCTTCGGAGTATTGAGCACTGAAGCTTTCTTT
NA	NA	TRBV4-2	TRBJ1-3	CASSQLAIPTGNTIYF	TGTGCCAGCAGCCAATTGGCCATCCCGACTGGAAACACCATATATTTT
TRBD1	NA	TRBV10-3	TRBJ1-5	CAISVGQGGQPQHF	TGTGCCATCAGTGTCGGACAGGGGGGACAGCCCCAGCATTTT
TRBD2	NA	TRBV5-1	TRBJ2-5	CASSGGLAVTAETQYF	TGTGCCAGCAGCGGGGGACTAGCGGTGACTGCAGAGACCCAGTACTTC
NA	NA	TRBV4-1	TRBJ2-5	CASSPEAAETQYF	TGCGCCAGCAGCCCCGAAGCGGCCGAGACCCAGTACTTC
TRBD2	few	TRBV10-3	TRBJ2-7	CAISGGAYEQYF	TGTGCCATCAGCGGGGGGGCCTACGAGCAGTACTTC
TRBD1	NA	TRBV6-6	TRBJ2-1	CASSYPGQGYFF	TGTGCCAGCAGTTACCCGGGACAGGGGTATTTCTTC
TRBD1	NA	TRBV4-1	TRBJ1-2	CASSQPGTVPHYGYTF	TGCGCCAGCAGCCAGCCAGGGACAGTCCCTCACTATGGCTACACCTTC
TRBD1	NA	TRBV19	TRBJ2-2	CASRSGQEHTGELFF	TGTGCCAGTAGGTCAGGACAGGAGCACACCGGGGAGCTGTTTTTT
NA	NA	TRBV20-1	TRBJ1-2	CSPYWRGYTF	TGCAGTCCATACTGGAGGGGCTACACCTTC
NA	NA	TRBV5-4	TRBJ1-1	CASSLGGNTEAFF	TGTGCCAGCAGCTTGGGAGGGAACACTGAAGCTTTCTTT
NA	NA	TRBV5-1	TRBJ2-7	CASSSLAVMQYF	TGTGCCAGCAGCAGTCTGGCCGTCATGCAGTACTTC
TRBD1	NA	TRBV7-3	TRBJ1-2	CASSPGQANYGYTF	TGTGCCAGCAGCCCCGGACAGGCTAACTATGGCTACACCTTC
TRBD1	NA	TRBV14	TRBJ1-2	CASSRRGGDGYTF	TGTGCCAGCAGCCGGAGAGGGGGCGATGGCTACACCTTC
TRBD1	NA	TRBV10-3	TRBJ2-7	CAIASGTGEDEQYF	TGTGCCATCGCCTCCGGGACAGGGGAAGACGAGCAGTACTTC
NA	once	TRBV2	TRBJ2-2	CASRKPSENTGELFF	TGTGCCAGCAGGAAACCTAGCGAGAACACCGGGGAGCTGTTTTTT
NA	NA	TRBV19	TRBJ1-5	CASRTGNQPQHF	TGTGCCAGCCGAACAGGGAATCAGCCCCAGCATTTT
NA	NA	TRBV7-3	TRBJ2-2	CASSPDFNTGELFF	TGTGCCAGCAGCCCGGACTTTAACACCGGGGAGCTGTTTTTT
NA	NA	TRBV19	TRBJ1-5	CASCGQHSNQPQHF	TGTGCCAGTTGTGGGCAGCATAGCAATCAGCCCCAGCATTTT
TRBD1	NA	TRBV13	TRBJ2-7	CASSFSGTGTYEQYF	TGTGCCAGCAGCTTCTCCGGGACAGGGACATACGAGCAGTACTTC
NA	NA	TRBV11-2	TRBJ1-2	CASSLAGLEYGYTF	TGTGCCAGCAGCTTAGCGGGGTTAGAGTATGGCTACACCTTC
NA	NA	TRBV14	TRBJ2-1	CASSQAGTKVRSGGGEQFF	TGTGCCAGCAGCCAAGCCGGAACAAAAGTTAGGTCCGGCGGCGGTGAGCAGTTCTTC
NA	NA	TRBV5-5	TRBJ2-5	CASSLQGQETQYF	TGTGCCAGCAGCCTACAGGGCCAAGAGACCCAGTACTTC
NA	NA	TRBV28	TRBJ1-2	CASKTGGEGGGYTF	TGTGCCAGCAAGACGGGGGGCGAAGGGGGTGGCTACACCTTC
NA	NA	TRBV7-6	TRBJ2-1	CASSLAPGGSSYNEQFF	TGTGCCAGCAGCTTAGCGCCTGGGGGGAGCTCCTACAATGAGCAGTTCTTC
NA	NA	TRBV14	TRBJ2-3	CASSQDGTYTDTQYF	TGTGCCAGCAGCCAAGATGGGACATACACAGATACGCAGTATTTT
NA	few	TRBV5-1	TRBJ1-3	CASSWAMQDSGNTIYF	TGCGCCAGCAGCTGGGCGATGCAGGATTCTGGAAACACCATATATTTT
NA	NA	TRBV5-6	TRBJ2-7	CASSSRRGGPYYEQYF	TGTGCCAGCAGCTCGCGACGTGGGGGCCCTTACTACGAGCAGTACTTC
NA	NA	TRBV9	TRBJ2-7	CASQGTQGAEQYF	TGTGCCAGCCAGGGCACCCAAGGGGCCGAGCAGTACTTC
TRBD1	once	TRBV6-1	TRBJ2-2	CASSVRQGVGDTGELFF	TGTGCCAGCAGTGTTAGGCAGGGGGTAGGGGACACCGGGGAGCTGTTTTTT
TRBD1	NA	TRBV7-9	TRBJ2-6	CASSSGQGQNVLTF	TGTGCCAGCAGCTCGGGACAGGGTCAAAACGTCCTGACTTTC
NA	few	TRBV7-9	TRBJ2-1	CASSFSGTYNEQFF	TGTGCCAGCAGCTTCAGCGGAACCTACAATGAGCAGTTCTTC
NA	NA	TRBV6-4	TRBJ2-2	CASSPELAALINTGELFF	TGTGCCAGCAGTCCTGAACTAGCAGCCCTCATAAACACCGGGGAGCTGTTTTTT
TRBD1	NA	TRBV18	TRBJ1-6	CASSPETGVSPLHF	TGTGCCAGCTCACCGGAGACAGGGGTATCACCCCTCCACTTT
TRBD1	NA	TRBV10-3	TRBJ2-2	CAIRGQGTNTGELFF	TGTGCCATCAGAGGACAGGGGACGAACACCGGGGAGCTGTTTTTT
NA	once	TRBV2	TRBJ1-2	CASSDRGGQGTLNYGYTF	TGTGCCAGCAGTGACAGGGGTGGGCAGGGGACCTTGAACTATGGCTACACCTTC
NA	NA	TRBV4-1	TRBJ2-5	CASRRFTAGGGGGDQYF	TGCGCCAGCAGACGGTTTACGGCAGGCGGGGGTGGGGGCGACCAGTACTTC
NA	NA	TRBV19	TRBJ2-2	CASSKGGRTATGELFF	TGTGCCAGTAGTAAGGGGGGGCGGACAGCCACCGGGGAGCTGTTTTTT
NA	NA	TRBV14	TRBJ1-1	CASSQATEGIEAFF	TGTGCCAGCAGCCAAGCAACCGAGGGAATTGAAGCTTTCTTT
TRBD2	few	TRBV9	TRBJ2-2	CASSGLGGGNTGELFF	TGTGCCAGCAGCGGCCTGGGCGGGGGGAACACCGGGGAGCTGTTTTTT
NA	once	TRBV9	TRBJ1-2	CASSGLQGPNYGYTF	TGTGCCAGCAGCGGTCTCCAGGGCCCAAACTATGGCTACACCTTC
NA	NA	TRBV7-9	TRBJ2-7	CSSSLVSYEQYF	TGTTCCAGCAGCTTAGTCAGTTACGAGCAGTACTTC
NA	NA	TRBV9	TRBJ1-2	CASSVGSGYGYTF	TGTGCCAGCAGCGTAGGTTCAGGGTATGGCTACACCTTC
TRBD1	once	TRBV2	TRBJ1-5	CASKAGGDYSNQPQHF	TGTGCCAGCAAGGCAGGGGGCGACTATAGCAATCAGCCCCAGCATTTT
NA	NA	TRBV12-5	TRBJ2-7	CASGPTEAVYEQYF	TGTGCTAGTGGTCCCACGGAGGCGGTCTACGAGCAGTACTTC
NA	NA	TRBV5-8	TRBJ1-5	CASSSRPTSNQPQHF	TGTGCCAGCAGCTCGAGGCCGACCAGCAATCAGCCCCAGCATTTT
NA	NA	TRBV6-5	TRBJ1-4	CASSYDSATNEKLFF	TGTGCCAGCAGTTACGACAGTGCAACTAATGAAAAACTGTTTTTT
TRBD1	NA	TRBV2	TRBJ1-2	CASSVRTGRDGYTF	TGTGCCAGCAGTGTTAGGACAGGGCGGGATGGCTACACCTTC
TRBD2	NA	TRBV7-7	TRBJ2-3	CASSHGGGAADTQYF	TGTGCCAGCAGCCACGGCGGGGGGGCGGCAGATACGCAGTATTTT
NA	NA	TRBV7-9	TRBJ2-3	CASSLGGLDTQYF	TGTGCCAGCAGCTTAGGGGGCCTAGATACGCAGTATTTT
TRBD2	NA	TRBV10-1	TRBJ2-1	CASSSGTSGDNEQFF	TGCGCCAGCAGTTCCGGGACTAGCGGGGACAATGAGCAGTTCTTC
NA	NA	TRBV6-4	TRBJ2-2	CASARQAANTGELFF	TGTGCCAGCGCGAGACAGGCCGCGAACACCGGGGAGCTGTTTTTT